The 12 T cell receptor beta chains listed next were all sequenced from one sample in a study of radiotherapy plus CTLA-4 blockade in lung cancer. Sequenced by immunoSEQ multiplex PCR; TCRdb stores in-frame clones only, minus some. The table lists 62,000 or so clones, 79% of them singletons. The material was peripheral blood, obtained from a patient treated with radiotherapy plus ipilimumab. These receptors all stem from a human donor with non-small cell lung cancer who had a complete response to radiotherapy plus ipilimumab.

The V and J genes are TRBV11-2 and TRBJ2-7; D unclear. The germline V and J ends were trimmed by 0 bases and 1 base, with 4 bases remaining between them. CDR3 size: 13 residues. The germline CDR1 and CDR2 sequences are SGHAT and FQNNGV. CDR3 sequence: CASSLDRSYEQYF. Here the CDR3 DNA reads TGTGCCAGCAGCTTAGACAGGTCCTACGAGCAGTACTTC.

CDR3 amino acids: CASSPFTGTGVEQYF. The CDR3 DNA is TGTGCCAGCAGCCCTTTTACCGGGACAGGGGTCGAGCAGTACTTC. The chain has TRBV7-6 and TRBJ2-7; 10 bases match TRBD1. Trimming at V came to 5 bases and at J to 6 bases, leaving 10 bases not matched to a gene. Germline-derived CDR1 and CDR2 are SGHVS and FNYEAQ. CDR3 length: 15 residues.

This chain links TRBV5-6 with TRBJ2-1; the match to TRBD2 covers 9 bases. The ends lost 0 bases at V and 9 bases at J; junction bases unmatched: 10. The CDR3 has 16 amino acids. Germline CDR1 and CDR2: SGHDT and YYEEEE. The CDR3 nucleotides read TGTGCCAGCAGCTTGGGGGGACTAGCAATTGAGAGTGAGCAGTTCTTC. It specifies CASSLGGLAIESEQFF.

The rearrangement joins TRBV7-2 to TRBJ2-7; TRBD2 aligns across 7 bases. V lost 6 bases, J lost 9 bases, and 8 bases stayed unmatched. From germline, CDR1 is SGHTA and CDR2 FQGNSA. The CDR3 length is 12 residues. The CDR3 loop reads CASREGGFGQYF. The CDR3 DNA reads TGTGCCAGCAGAGAGGGAGGGTTTGGGCAGTACTTC. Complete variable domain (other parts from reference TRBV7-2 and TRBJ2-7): GAGVSQSPSNKVTEKGKDVELRCDPISGHTALYWYRQSLGQGLEFLIYFQGNSAPDKSGLPSDRFSAERTGGSVSTLTIQRTQQEDSAVYLCASREGGFGQYFGPGTRLTVT.

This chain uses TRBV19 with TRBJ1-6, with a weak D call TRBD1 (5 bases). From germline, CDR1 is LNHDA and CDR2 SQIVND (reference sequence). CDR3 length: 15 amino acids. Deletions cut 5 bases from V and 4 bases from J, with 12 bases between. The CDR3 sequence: CASSSRGLYNSPLHF. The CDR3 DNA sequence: TGTGCCAGTAGTTCGAGGGGTTTATATAATTCACCCCTCCACTTT.

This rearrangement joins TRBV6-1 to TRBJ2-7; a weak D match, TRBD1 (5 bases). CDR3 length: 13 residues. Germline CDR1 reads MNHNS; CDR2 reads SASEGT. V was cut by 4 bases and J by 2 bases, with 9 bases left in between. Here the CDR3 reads CASSGGRAYEQYV. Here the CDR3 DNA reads TGTGCCAGCAGTGGGGGCAGGGCCTACGAGCAGTACGTC.

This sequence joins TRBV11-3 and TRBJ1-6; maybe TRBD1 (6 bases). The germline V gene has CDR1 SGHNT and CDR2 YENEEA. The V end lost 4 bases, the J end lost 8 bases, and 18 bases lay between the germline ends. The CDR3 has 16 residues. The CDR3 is CASSSRLGGIDSPLHF. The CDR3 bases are TGTGCCAGCAGCTCCCGACTGGGGGGCATCGATTCACCCCTCCACTTT.

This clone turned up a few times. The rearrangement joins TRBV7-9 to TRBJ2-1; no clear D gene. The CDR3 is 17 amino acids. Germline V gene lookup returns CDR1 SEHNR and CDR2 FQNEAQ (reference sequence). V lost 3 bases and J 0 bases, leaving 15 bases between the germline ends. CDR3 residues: CASSFWRPLNSYNEQFF. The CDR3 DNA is TGTGCCAGCAGCTTCTGGCGACCACTCAACTCCTACAATGAGCAGTTCTTC.

CDR3 nucleotide sequence: TGTGCCAGCAGCCCCCCGGGACTAGCGGGAGGCTCCTACGAGCAGTACGTC. This sequence encodes CASSPPGLAGGSYEQYV. V gene TRBV11-2 combines with J gene TRBJ2-7; TRBD2 matches 15 bases. Germline V gene sequence: CDR1 SGHAT, CDR2 FQNNGV. With 5 bases clipped from V and 0 bases from J, the junction kept 5 bases outside the gene matches. The CDR3 runs to 17 residues.

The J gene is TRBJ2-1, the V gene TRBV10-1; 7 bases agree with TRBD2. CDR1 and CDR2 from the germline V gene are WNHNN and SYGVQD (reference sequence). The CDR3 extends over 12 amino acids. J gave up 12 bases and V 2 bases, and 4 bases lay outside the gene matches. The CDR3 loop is CASSEELALQFF. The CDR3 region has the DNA TGCGCCAGCAGTGAGGAACTAGCGTTGCAGTTCTTC.

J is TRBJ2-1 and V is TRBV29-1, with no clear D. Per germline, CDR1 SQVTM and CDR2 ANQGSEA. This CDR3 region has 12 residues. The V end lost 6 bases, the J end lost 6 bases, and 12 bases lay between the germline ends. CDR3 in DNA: TGCAGCGTCCCCCTAACTACCAATGAGCAGTTCTTC. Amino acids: CSVPLTTNEQFF.

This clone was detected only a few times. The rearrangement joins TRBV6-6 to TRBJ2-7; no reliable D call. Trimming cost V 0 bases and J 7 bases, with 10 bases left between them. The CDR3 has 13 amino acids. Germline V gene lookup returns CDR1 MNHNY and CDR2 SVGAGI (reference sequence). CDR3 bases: TGTGCCAGCAGTTACTCTGACGACTCGGAGCAGTACTTC. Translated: CASSYSDDSEQYF.